This TCR beta chain came from a study of siplizumab effects on memory and regulatory T cells. V gave up 7 bases and J gave up 7 bases, with 13 bases separating them. CDR1 is SEHNR, CDR2 FQNEAQ, per germline (reference sequence). The CDR3 loop spans 12 amino acids. For this clone: As yet, its antigen is unknown.

Findings of the study overall: Memory cells seemed less diverse than naive T cells, which also seemed major contributors to the alloresponse. An assignable naive or memory phenotype was lacking in roughly 75-95% of proliferating CD4+ or CD8+ clones. There was no confirmation of the suppressive function of proliferating Tregs from siplizumab cultures.

Per-sample assaying covered some 10^5 TCR templates. Data came from immunoSEQ multiplex PCR; TCRdb stores just in-frame clones and leaves some out. This table has about 100,000 clones, about 94% appearing once. This chain joins TRBV7-9 and TRBJ1-1; D call uncertain. The sequence was obtained from a human donor in good health. The material sequenced was non-Treg CD4+ T cells sorted from blood. The CDR3 bases are TGTGCCAGCACCCCCGATATCCTTGAAGCTTTCTTT. Translating gives CASTPDILEAFF.